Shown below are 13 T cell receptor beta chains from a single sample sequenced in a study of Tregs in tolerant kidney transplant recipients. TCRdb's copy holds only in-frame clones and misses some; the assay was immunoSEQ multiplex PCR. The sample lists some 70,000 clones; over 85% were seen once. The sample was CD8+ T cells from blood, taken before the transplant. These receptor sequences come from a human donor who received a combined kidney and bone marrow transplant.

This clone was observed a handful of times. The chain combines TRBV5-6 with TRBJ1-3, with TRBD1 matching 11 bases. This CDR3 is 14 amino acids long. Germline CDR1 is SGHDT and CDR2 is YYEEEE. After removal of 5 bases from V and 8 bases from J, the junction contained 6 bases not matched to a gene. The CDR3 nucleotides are TGTGCCAGCAGTTTCGGACAGGGGGCATACACCATATATTTT. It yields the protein CASSFGQGAYTIYF.

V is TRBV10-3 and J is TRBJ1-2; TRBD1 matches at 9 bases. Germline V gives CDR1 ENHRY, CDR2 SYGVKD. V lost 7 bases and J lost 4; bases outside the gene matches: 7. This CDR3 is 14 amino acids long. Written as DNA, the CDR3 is TGTGCCATCACCCCGGGACAGGGACGCTATGGCTACACCTTC. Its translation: CAITPGQGRYGYTF.

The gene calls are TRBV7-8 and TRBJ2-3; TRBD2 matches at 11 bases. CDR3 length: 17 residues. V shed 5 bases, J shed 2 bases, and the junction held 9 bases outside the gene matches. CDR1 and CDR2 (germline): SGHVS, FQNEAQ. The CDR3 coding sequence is TGTGCCAGCAGCGCCCACGCGACTAGCGGGGCCACAGATACGCAGTATTTT. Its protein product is CASSAHATSGATDTQYF. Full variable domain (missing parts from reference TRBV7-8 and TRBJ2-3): GAGVSQSPRYKVAKRGQDVALRCDPISGHVSLFWYQQALGQGPEFLTYFQNEAQLDKSGLPSDRFFAERPEGSVSTLKIQRTQQEDSAVYLCASSAHATSGATDTQYFGPGTRLTVL.

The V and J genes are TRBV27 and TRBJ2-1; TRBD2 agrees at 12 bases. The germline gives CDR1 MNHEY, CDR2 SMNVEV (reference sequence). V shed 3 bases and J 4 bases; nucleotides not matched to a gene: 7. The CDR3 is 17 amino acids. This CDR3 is CASSLVTSGGPYNEQFF. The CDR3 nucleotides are TGTGCCAGCAGTTTGGTAACTAGCGGGGGGCCTTACAATGAGCAGTTCTTC.

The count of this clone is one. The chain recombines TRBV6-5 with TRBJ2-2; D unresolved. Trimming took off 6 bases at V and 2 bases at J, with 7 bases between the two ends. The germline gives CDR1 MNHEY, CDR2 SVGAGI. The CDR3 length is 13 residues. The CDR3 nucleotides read TGTGCCAGCAGAAGCCTCAACACCGGGGAGCTGTTTTTT. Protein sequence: CASRSLNTGELFF.

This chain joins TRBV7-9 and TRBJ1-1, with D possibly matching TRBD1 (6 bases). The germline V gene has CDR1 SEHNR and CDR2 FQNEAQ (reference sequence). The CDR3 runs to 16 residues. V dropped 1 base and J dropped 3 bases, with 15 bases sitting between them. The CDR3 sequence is CASSLDTGYVDTEAFF. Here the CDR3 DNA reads TGTGCCAGCAGCTTAGATACAGGGTATGTGGACACTGAAGCTTTCTTT.

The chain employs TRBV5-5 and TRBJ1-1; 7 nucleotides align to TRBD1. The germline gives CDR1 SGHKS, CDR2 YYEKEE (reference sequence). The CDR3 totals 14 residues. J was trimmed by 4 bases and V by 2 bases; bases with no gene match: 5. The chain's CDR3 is CASSFTGVSTEAFF. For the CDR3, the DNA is TGTGCCAGCAGCTTCACAGGGGTTTCCACTGAAGCTTTCTTT.

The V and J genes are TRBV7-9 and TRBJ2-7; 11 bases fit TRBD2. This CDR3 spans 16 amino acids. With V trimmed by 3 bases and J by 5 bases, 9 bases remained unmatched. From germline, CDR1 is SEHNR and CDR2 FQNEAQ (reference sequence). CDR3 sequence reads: CASSFLAGGIIHEQYF. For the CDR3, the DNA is TGTGCCAGCAGCTTCCTAGCGGGAGGAATCATACACGAGCAGTACTTC.

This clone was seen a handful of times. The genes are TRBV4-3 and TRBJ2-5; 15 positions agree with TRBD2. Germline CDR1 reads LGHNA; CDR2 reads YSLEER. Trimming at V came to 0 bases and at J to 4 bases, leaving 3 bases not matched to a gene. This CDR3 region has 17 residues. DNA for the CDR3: TGCGCCAGCAGCCAAGATCTGGGACTAGCGGGGGGAGAGACCCAGTACTTC. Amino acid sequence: CASSQDLGLAGGETQYF.

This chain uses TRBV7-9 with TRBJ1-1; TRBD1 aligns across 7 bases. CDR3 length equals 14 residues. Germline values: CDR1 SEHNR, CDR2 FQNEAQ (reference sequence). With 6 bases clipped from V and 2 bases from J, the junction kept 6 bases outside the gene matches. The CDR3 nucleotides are TGTGCCAGCAGGGGCCAGGGGGTTAACACTGAAGCTTTCTTT. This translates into CASRGQGVNTEAFF. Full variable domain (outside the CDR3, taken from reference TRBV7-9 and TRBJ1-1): DTGVSQNPRHKITKRGQNVTFRCDPISEHNRLYWYRQTLGQGPEFLTYFQNEAQLEKSRLLSDRFSAERPKGSFSTLEIQRTEQGDSAMYLCASRGQGVNTEAFFGQGTRLTVV.

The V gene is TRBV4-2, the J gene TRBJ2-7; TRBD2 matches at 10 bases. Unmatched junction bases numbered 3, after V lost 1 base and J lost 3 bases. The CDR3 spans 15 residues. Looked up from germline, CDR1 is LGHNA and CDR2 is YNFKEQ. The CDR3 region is CASSQARTSGYEQYF. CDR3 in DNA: TGTGCCAGCAGCCAAGCAAGGACTAGCGGCTACGAGCAGTACTTC.

The CDR3 region has the DNA TGTGCCAGCAGTGGACAGGGAATTAAAGGCTACACCTTC. Translated: CASSGQGIKGYTF. The chain has TRBV28 and TRBJ1-2, with 8 nucleotides matching TRBD1. Germline CDR1 reads MDHEN; CDR2 reads SYDVKM. The V and J ends lost 5 bases and 8 bases, in that order; junction bases with no gene match: 7. CDR3 length equals 13 residues.

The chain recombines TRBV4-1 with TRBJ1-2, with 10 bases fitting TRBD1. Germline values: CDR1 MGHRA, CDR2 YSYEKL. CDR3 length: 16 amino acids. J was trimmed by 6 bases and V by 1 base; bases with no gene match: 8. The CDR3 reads CASSQGGTGALNGYTF. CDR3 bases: TGCGCCAGCAGCCAAGGCGGGACAGGGGCTTTGAATGGCTACACCTTC.